One sample yielded the 6 T cell receptor beta chains listed below, sequenced in a study of blood T cell repertoires in COVID-19. The assay was immunoSEQ multiplex PCR, and TCRdb's table has in-frame clones only and misses some. The table has under 300,000 clones, approximately 90% seen once; the top ten hold around 16%. The sample comprised PBMCs or T cells enriched from blood (not recorded which). Every receptor here comes from a man aged 18 to 30 who had recovered from COVID-19.

The V and J genes are TRBV5-6 and TRBJ1-1, with TRBD1 as a possible D gene (5 bases). The V end lost 0 bases, the J end lost 6 bases, and 12 bases lay between the germline ends. Per germline, CDR1 SGHDT and CDR2 YYEEEE. CDR3 length: 14 residues. This CDR3 reads CASSLVGGSPEAFF. The CDR3 coding sequence is TGTGCCAGCAGCTTGGTGGGGGGGTCCCCTGAAGCTTTCTTT.

The chain carries TRBV30 and TRBJ2-1; TRBD2 aligns across 13 bases. After removal of 2 bases from V and 1 base from J, the junction contained 2 bases not matched to a gene. The CDR3 sequence is 16 residues long. From germline, CDR1 is GTSNPN and CDR2 SVGIG (reference sequence). CDR3 in amino acids: CAWSPGLAGSYNEQFF. Written as DNA, the CDR3 is TGTGCCTGGAGTCCGGGACTAGCGGGATCCTACAATGAGCAGTTCTTC.

The chain is built from TRBV29-1 and TRBJ1-1, with D perhaps matching TRBD1 (5 bases). The CDR3 consists of 11 residues. The germline CDR1 and CDR2 sequences are SQVTM and ANQGSEA. The CDR3 here is CPAGGDTEAFF. The CDR3 DNA sequence: TGCCCCGCCGGGGGGGACACTGAAGCTTTCTTT.

The chain carries TRBV20-1 and TRBJ2-7; 9 nucleotides line up with TRBD2. Trimming removed 3 bases from V and 5 bases from J; junction bases left unmatched: 11. The CDR3 length is 15 residues. Germline V lookup: CDR1 DFQATT, CDR2 SNEGSKA (reference sequence). The CDR3 sequence: CSASHSGRTLNEQYF. The CDR3 nucleotides read TGCAGTGCTAGTCATAGCGGGAGAACTCTCAACGAGCAGTACTTC.

This clone was recorded only once. The gene calls are TRBV12-5 and TRBJ1-2, with D tentatively TRBD1 (5 bases). V shed 5 bases and J shed 6 bases, with 16 bases lying between them. The germline CDR1 and CDR2 sequences are LGHNT and FRNRAP. This CDR3 has 14 amino acids. CDR3 nucleotides: TGTGCTAGTGGTCCCCCCGGGACTAGAAATGGCTACACCTTC. It specifies CASGPPGTRNGYTF.

This chain joins TRBV7-9 and TRBJ1-3; unclear D gene. The CDR3 extends over 15 amino acids. Germline CDR1 SEHNR, CDR2 FQNEAQ (reference sequence). The V end lost 3 bases, the J end lost 0 bases, and 9 bases lay between the germline ends. The CDR3 region is CASSFGEGSGNTIYF. The CDR3 coding sequence is TGTGCCAGCAGCTTCGGGGAGGGCTCTGGAAACACCATATATTTT.